The 7 T cell receptor beta chains in this list originate from one sample, sequenced in a study of identical twins. TCRdb analysed the 5' RACE reads with MiXCR anew, one entry per CDR3 protein. The sample has 430,000 or so distinct CDR3 sequences, approximately 24% seen once. These data also formed part of another study, on T cells expressing NK-cell markers.

The sample taken for sequencing was CD4+ T cells sorted from blood. The receptor set was obtained from a woman between 18 and 30 years old in good health.

The sample holds a few counts of this clonotype. The chain uses TRBV20-1 and TRBJ1-1; TRBD1 might be the D (5 bases). Germline values: CDR1 DFQATT, CDR2 SNEGSKA (reference sequence). CDR3 size: 16 residues. The V end lost 2 bases, the J end lost 4 bases, and 20 bases lay between the germline ends. The CDR3 region has the DNA TGCAGTGCTAGACGGGGGGTGCCCCAGTTAGGCACTGAAGCTTTCTTT. It codes for CSARRGVPQLGTEAFF.

This clonotype was observed a few times. V is TRBV19 and J is TRBJ2-7; TRBD1 or TRBD2 may be the D gene (5 bases each). There are 15 residues in the CDR3. V was shortened by 2 bases and J by 5 bases, with 16 bases between the two germline ends. The germline V gene has CDR1 LNHDA and CDR2 SQIVND (reference sequence). This CDR3 is CASSISRQGVHEQYF. For the CDR3, the DNA is TGTGCCAGTAGTATAAGTCGGCAGGGAGTCCACGAGCAGTACTTC.

The chain employs TRBV12-3 or TRBV12-4 and TRBJ1-3; D call uncertain. V dropped 5 bases and J dropped 0 bases, with 11 bases sitting between them. The CDR3 extends over 15 amino acids. The CDR3 sequence: CASSGLETSGNTIYF. DNA for the CDR3: TGTGCCAGCAGTGGACTGGAAACCTCTGGAAACACCATATATTTT.

This rearrangement joins TRBV5-1 to TRBJ2-1; 11 bases match TRBD1. In germline, CDR1 is SGHRS, CDR2 YFSETQ. The CDR3 runs 15 residues. The trim removed 4 bases at V and 9 bases at J, leaving 9 bases unmatched. The CDR3 sequence is CASSPGDRGATEQFF. The CDR3 DNA follows: TGCGCCAGCAGCCCCGGGGACAGGGGGGCTACTGAGCAGTTCTTC.

V usage is TRBV11-2 and J usage is TRBJ1-3, with D tentatively TRBD1 (5 bases). Germline V CDR1 and CDR2: SGHAT, FQNNGV. Trimming left V 7 bases short and J 0 bases short, with 13 bases between. The CDR3 is 15 residues long. The CDR3 DNA reads as TGTGCCAGCACGATGACAGACTACTCTGGAAACACCATATATTTT. Translating it yields CASTMTDYSGNTIYF.

This clonotype occurred once. J is TRBJ2-1 and V is TRBV20-1; D may be TRBD2 (6 bases). Per germline, CDR1 DFQATT and CDR2 SNEGSKA (reference sequence). There are 15 residues in the CDR3. V lost 2 bases to trimming and J lost 2 bases, with 13 bases between them. The DNA of the CDR3 is TGCAGTGCTAGACTCGGGAGTAATCCCTACAATGAGCAGTTCTTC. Protein sequence: CSARLGSNPYNEQFF.

This clonotype turned up a few times. The rearrangement links TRBV7-9 to TRBJ1-2; 7 bases fit TRBD1. V shed 5 bases, J shed 3 bases, and the junction held 9 bases outside the gene matches. CDR3 length: 15 residues. Looked up from germline, CDR1 is SEHNR and CDR2 is FQNEAQ (reference sequence). The CDR3 here is CASSLGQRIDYGYTF. The DNA for the CDR3 is TGTGCCAGCAGCCTGGGACAGCGAATAGACTATGGCTACACCTTC.